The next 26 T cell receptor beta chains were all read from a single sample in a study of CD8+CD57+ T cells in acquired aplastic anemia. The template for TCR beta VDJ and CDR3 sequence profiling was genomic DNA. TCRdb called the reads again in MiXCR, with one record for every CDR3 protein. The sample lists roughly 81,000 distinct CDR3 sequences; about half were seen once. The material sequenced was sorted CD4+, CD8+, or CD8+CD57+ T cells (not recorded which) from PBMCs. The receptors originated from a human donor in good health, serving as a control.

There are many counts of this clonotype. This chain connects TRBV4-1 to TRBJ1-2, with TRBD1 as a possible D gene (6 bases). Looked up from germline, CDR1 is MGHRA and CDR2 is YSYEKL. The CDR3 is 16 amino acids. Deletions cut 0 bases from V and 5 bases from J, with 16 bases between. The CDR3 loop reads CASSQDSSGAGYGYTF. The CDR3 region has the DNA TGCGCCAGCAGCCAAGATTCGTCGGGGGCTGGGTATGGCTACACCTTC.

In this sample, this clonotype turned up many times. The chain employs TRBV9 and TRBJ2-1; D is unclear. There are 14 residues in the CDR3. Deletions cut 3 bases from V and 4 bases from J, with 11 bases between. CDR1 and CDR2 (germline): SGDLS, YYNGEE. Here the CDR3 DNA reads TGTGCCAGCAGCGGAACCGGAACATACAATGAGCAGTTCTTC. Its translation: CASSGTGTYNEQFF. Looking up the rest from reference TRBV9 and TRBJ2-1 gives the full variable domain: DSGVTQTPKHLITATGQRVTLRCSPRSGDLSVYWYQQSLDQGLQFLIQYYNGEERAKGNILERFSAQQFPDLHSELNLSSLELGDSALYFCASSGTGTYNEQFFGPGTRLTVL.

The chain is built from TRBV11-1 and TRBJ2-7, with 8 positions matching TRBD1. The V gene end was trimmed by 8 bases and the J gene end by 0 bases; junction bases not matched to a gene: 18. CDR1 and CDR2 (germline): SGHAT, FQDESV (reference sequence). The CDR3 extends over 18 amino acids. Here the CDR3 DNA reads TGTGCCAGCGGCCCTGATGACGACAGGGGTTATAGCTCCTACGAGCAGTACTTC. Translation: CASGPDDDRGYSSYEQYF.

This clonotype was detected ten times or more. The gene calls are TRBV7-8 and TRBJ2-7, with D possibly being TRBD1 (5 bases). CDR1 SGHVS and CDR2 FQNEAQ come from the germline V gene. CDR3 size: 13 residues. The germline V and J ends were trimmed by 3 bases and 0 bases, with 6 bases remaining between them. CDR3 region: CASSLGPSYEQYF. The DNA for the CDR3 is TGTGCCAGCAGCTTGGGGCCCTCCTACGAGCAGTACTTC.

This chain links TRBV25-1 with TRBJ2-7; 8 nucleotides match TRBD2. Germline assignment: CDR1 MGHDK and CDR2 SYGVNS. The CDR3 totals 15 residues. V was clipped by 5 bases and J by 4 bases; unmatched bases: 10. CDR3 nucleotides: TGTGCCAGCAGTCCTAACATAGCGGGGTCATACGAGCAGTACTTC. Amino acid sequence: CASSPNIAGSYEQYF.

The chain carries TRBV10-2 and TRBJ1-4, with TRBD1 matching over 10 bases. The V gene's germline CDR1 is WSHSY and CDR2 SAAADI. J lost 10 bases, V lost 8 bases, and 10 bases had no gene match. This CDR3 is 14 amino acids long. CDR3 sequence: CASAEDRGVAKLFF. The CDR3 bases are TGCGCCAGCGCCGAGGACAGGGGGGTCGCAAAACTGTTTTTT.

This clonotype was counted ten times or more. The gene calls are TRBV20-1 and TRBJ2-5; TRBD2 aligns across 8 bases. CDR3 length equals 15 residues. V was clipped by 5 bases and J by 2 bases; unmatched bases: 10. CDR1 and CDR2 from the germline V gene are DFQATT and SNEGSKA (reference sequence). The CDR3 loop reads CSAHDRLAPQETQYF. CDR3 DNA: TGCAGTGCTCACGATCGACTAGCGCCACAAGAGACCCAGTACTTC.

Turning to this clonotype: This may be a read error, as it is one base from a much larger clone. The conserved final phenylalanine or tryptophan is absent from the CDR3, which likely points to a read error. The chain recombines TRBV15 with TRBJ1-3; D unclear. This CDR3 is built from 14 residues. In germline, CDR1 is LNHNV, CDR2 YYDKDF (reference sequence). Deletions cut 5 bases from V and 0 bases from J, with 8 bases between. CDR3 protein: CATSGDFSGNTIYS. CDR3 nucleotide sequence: TGTGCCACCAGCGGGGATTTCTCTGGAAACACCATATATTCT.

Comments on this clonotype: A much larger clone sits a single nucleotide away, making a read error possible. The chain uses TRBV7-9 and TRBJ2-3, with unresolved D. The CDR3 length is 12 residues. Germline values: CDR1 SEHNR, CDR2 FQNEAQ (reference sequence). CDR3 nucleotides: TGTGCCATCAATGTCTACACAGATGCGCAGTATTTT. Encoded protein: CAINVYTDAQYF.

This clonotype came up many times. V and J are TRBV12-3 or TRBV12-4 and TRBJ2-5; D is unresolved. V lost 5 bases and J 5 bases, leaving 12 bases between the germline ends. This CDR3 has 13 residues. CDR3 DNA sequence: TGTGCCAGCAGTCACGGACGGACGGAGACCCAGTACTTC. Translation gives CASSHGRTETQYF.

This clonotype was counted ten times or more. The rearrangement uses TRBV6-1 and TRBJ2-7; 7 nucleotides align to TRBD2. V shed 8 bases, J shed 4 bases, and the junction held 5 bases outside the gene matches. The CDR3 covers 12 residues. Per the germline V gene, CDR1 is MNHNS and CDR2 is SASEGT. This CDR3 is CASGGGRYEQYF. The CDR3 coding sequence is TGTGCCAGCGGGGGGGGTAGGTACGAGCAGTACTTC.

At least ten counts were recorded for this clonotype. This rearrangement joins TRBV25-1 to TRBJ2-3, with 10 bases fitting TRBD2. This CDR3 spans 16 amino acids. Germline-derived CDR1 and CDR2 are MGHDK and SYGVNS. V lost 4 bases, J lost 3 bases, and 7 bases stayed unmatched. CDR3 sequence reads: CASSALAGEGTDTQYF. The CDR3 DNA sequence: TGTGCCAGCAGTGCCCTAGCGGGAGAGGGTACAGATACGCAGTATTTT.

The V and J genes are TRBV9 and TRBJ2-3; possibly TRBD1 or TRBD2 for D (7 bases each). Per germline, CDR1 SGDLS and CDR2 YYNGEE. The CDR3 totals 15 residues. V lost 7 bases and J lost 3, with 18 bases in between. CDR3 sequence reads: CASQQGGGGTDTQYF. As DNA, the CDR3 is TGTGCCAGCCAGCAAGGGGGCGGGGGAACAGATACGCAGTATTTT.

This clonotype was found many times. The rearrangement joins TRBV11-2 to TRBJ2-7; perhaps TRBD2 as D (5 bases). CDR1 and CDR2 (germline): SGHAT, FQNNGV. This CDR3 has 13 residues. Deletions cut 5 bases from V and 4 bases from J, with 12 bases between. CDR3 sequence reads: CASSGLGGYEQYF. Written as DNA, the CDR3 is TGTGCCAGCAGCGGCTTGGGCGGGTACGAGCAGTACTTC.

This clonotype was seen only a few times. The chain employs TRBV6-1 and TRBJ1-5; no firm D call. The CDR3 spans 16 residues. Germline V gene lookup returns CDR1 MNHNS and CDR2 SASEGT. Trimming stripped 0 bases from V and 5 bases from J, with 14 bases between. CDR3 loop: CASSEAPHPGYQPQHF. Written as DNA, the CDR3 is TGTGCCAGCAGTGAAGCGCCCCATCCCGGTTATCAGCCCCAGCATTTT.

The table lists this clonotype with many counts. The CDR3 sequence: CSAPPPGGGAGGYTF. The CDR3 coding sequence is TGCAGTGCTCCCCCCCCAGGTGGGGGGGCAGGTGGCTACACCTTC. The genes are TRBV20-1 and TRBJ1-2; the D gene is possibly TRBD1 (6 bases). The CDR3 covers 15 residues. Germline V lookup: CDR1 DFQATT, CDR2 SNEGSKA (reference sequence). Trimming left V 5 bases short and J 7 bases short, with 23 bases between.

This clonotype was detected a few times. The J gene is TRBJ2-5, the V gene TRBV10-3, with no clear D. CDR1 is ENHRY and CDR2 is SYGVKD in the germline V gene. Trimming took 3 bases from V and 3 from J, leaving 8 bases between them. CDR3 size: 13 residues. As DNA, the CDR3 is TGTGCCATCAGTGAATCGACGGAAGAGACCCAGTACTTC. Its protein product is CAISESTEETQYF.

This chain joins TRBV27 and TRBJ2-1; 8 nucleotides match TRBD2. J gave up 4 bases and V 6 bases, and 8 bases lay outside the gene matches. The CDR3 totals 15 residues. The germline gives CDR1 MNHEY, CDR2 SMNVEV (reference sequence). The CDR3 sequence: CASSPSGGYYNEQFF. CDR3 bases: TGTGCCAGCAGCCCAAGCGGGGGATATTACAATGAGCAGTTCTTC.

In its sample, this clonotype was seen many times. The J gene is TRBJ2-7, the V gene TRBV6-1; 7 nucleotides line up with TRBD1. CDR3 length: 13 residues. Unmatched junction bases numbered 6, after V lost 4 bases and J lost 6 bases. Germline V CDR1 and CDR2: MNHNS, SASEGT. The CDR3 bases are TGTGCCAGCAGTGCATACAGGGGCGCCGAGCAGTACTTC. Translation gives CASSAYRGAEQYF.

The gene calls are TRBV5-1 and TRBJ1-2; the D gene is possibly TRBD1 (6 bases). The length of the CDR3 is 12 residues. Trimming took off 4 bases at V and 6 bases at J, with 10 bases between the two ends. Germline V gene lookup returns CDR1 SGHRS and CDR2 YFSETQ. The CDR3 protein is CASSTRTDGYTF. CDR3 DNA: TGCGCCAGCAGCACTAGGACAGATGGCTACACCTTC.

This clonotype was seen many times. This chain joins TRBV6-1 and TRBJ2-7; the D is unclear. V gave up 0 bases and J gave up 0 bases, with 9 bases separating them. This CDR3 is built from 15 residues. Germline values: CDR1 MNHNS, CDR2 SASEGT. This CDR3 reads CASSEAAGSSYEQYF. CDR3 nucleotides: TGTGCCAGCAGTGAAGCGGCCGGTAGCTCCTACGAGCAGTACTTC.

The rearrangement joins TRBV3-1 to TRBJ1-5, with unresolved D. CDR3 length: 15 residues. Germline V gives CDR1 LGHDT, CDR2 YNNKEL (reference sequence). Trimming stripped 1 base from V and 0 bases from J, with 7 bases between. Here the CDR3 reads CASSQGPYSNQPQHF. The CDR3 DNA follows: TGTGCCAGCAGCCAAGGTCCCTATAGCAATCAGCCCCAGCATTTT.

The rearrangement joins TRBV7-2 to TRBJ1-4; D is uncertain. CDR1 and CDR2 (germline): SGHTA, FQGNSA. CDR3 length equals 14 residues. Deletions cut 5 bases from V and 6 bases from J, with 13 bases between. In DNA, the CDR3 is TGTGCCAGCAGCCCCGGACGGACGTATGAAAAACTGTTTTTT. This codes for CASSPGRTYEKLFF.

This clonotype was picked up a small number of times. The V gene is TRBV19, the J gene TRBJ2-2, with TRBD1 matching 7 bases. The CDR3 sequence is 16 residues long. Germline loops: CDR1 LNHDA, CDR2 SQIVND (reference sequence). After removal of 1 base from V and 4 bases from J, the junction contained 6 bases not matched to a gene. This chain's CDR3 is CASSIGGDRATGELFF. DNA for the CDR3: TGTGCCAGTAGTATAGGAGGAGACAGGGCCACCGGGGAGCTGTTTTTT.

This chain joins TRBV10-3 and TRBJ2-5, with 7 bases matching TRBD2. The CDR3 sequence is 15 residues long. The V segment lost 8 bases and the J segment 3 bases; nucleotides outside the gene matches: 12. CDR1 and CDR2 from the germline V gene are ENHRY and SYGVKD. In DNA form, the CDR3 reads TGTGCCATCGGGCCGGGGGGACTTTTGGAAGAGACCCAGTACTTC. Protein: CAIGPGGLLEETQYF.

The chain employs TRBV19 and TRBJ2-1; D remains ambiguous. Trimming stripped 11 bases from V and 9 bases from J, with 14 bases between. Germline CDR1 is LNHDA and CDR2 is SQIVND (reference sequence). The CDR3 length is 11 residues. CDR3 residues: CAWSGPLEQFF. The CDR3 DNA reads TGTGCCTGGAGTGGACCTCTTGAGCAGTTCTTC.